This T cell receptor beta chain was identified during a study of blood T cells in healthy people across ages. The CDR3 is made up of 17 amino acids. The germline V gene has CDR1 SGDLS and CDR2 YYNGEE. V was clipped by 2 bases and J by 1 base; unmatched bases: 8. Study results and caveats: Unsorted PBMCs ruled out conclusive naive versus antigen-experienced comparison.

Together with a sample-barcoded 5' primer, a J-beta primer mix was included in a second PCR lasting roughly 6 to 12 cycles. Carrying 12 random nucleotides, a template-switch adaptor labeled each individual cDNA molecule. Using its own MiXCR run on the 5' RACE reads, TCRdb lists one record per CDR3 protein. The sample records around 580,000 distinct CDR3 sequences, 47% being singletons. Every donor provided 9.5 to 10 milliliters of peripheral blood. With respect to this clonotype: What it binds is not known.

Sequences were obtained from blood. The gene calls are TRBV9 and TRBJ2-2, with TRBD1 identical over 7 bases. This TCR was recovered from an elderly man in good health. Here the CDR3 reads CASSVTNRGGNTGELFF. The CDR3 region has the DNA TGTGCCAGCAGCGTGACGAACAGGGGCGGGAACACCGGGGAGCTGTTTTTT.